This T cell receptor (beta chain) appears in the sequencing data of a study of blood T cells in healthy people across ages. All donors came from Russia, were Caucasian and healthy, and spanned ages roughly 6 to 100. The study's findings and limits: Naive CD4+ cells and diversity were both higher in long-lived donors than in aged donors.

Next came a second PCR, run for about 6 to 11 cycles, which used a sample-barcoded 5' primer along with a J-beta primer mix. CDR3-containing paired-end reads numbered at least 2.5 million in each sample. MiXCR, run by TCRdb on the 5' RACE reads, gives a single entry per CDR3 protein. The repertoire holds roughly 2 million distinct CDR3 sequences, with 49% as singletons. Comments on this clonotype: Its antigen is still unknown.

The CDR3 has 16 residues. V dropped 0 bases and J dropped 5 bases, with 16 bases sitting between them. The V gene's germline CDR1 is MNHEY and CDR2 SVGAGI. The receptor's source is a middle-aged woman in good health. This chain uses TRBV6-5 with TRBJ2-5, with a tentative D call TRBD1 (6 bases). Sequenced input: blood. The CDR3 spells CASSYSGVGGRETQYF. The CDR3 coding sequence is TGTGCCAGCAGTTACTCGGGGGTTGGGGGCCGGGAGACCCAGTACTTC.